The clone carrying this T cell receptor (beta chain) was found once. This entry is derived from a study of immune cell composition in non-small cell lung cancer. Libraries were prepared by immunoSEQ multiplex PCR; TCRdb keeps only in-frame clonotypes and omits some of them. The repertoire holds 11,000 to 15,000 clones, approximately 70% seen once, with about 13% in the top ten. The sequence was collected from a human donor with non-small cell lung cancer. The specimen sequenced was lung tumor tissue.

The CDR3 reads CASSHLRVAYNEQFF. Written as DNA, the CDR3 is TGTGCCAGCAGCCACTTGCGGGTAGCCTACAATGAGCAGTTCTTC. The V and J genes are TRBV4-2 and TRBJ2-1; possible D gene TRBD2, 5 bases. Deletions cut 3 bases from V and 2 bases from J, with 11 bases between. The CDR3 has 15 amino acids. Germline values: CDR1 LGHNA, CDR2 YNFKEQ.